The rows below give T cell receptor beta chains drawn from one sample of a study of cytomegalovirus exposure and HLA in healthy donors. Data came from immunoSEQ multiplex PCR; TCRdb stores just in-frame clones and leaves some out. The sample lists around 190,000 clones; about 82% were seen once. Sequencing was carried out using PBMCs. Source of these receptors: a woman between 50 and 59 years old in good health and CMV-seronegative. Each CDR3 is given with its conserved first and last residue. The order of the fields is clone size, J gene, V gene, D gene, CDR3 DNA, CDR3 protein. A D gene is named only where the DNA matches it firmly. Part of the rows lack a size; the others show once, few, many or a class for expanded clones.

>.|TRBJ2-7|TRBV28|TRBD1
TGTGCCAGCAGTTCAACGCTGACAGGGATCTCCTACGAGCAGTACTTC
CASSSTLTGISYEQYF
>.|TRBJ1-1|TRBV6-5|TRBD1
TGTGCCAGCAGTTACCAACCTGACAGGGTGGGAGCTTTCTTT
CASSYQPDRVGAFF
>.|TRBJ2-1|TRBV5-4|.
TGTGCCAGCAGCTTGCCCCGCATAGTAACTTACAATGAGCAGTTCTTC
CASSLPRIVTYNEQFF
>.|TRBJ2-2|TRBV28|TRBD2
TGTGCCAGCACCTCCGGGACTACGAACACCGGGGAGCTGTTTTTT
CASTSGTTNTGELFF
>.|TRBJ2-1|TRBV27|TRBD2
TGTGCCAGCAGTCCGACTGGACTAGCGCCTTGGGAGGACAATGAGCAGTTCTTC
CASSPTGLAPWEDNEQFF
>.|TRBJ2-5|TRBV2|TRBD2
TGTGCCAGCAGTTTAGCGGGAGCCCTCCAGACCCAGTACTTC
CASSLAGALQTQYF
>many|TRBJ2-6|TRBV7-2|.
TGTGCCAGCAGCCCCACATATAATGGGGCCAACGTCCTGACTTTC
CASSPTYNGANVLTF
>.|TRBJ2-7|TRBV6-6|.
TGTGCCAGCAGTAGTAGCGCGCCCTACGAGCAGTACTTC
CASSSSAPYEQYF
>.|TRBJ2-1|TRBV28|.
TGTGCCAGCAATCCCCAAGAGCGGGCCTCCTACAATGAGCAGTTCTTC
CASNPQERASYNEQFF
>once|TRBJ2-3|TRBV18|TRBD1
TGTGCCAGCTCCATACAGGGGGCCTCTAGCACAGATACGCAGTATTTT
CASSIQGASSTDTQYF
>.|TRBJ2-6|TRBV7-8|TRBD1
TGTGCCAGCAGCTTTCACCGGGACAGGTCATACTCTGGGGCCAACGTCCTGACTTTC
CASSFHRDRSYSGANVLTF
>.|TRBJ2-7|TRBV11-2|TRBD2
TGTGCCAGCAGCTTACAGCGGGGGCCCTACGAGCAGTACTTC
CASSLQRGPYEQYF